Included here is one T cell receptor (beta chain) sequence, with context. This specimen comes from a study of T cell changes during pregnancy in multiple sclerosis. V gave up 0 bases and J gave up 4 bases; unmatched junction bases: 5. Germline V lookup: CDR1 SGHRS, CDR2 YFSETQ. The CDR3 covers 16 residues. Produced via immunoSEQ multiplex PCR; TCRdb's table is partial and in-frame only. In the table there are 75,000 to 95,000 clones, 85% to 95% of which are singletons. Source: CD4+ T cells from peripheral blood mononuclear cells, taken after pregnancy. The chain links TRBV5-1 to TRBJ2-5; 11 nucleotides agree with TRBD2. This clonotype originated in a female donor with multiple sclerosis, enrolled in a pregnancy study. The CDR3 region is CASSLGTSGLVETQYF. CDR3 DNA: TGCGCCAGCAGCTTGGGGACTAGCGGGTTGGTAGAGACCCAGTACTTC.